This entry concerns a single TCR beta chain. The target antigen is unknown. This entry belongs to a study of cytomegalovirus exposure and HLA in healthy donors. Germline trimming cut 9 bases from V and 4 bases from J; bases unmatched to any gene: 4. Looked up from germline, CDR1 is LGHNT and CDR2 is FRNRAP. The CDR3 is 14 amino acids. Primers included in the PCR were 60 Vbeta and 13 Jbeta primers. Some clones are missing from TCRdb's copy, which holds only in-frame ones; the method was immunoSEQ multiplex PCR. The sample has just under 80,000 clones, approximately 78% seen once; the top ten hold 4% to 5%. Overall study results and limits: A later analysis linked a missense variant in DCLRE1C to the trimming of TCR beta V and J genes. Across all donors, roughly uniform sequencing depth was an assumption of the presence/absence analyses. The Asian-associated ancestry cluster reportedly had fewer N-insertions than the approximately 670-donor mean in a later analysis.

Sample: PBMCs. This sequence was found in a man aged 40-49 years in good health and CMV-seronegative. The chain links TRBV12-5 to TRBJ2-1; 12 bases align to TRBD2. This chain's CDR3 is CASRTSGIYNEQFF. The CDR3 region has the DNA TGTGCTAGCCGGACTAGCGGGATATACAATGAGCAGTTCTTC.